This T cell receptor beta chain was sequenced in a study of siplizumab effects on memory and regulatory T cells. Study-wide results and limits: The apparent diversity of naive T cells exceeded that of memory cells, and naive T cells seemed to make a major contribution to the alloresponse. Mappable alloreactive CD4+ clones came from Treg cells more than 60% of the time on average with siplizumab, against roughly 27% in controls.

Remarks on this clone: The antigen is undetermined.

There are 13 residues in the CDR3. CDR1 SEHNR and CDR2 FQNEAQ come from the germline V gene (reference sequence). The J segment lost 9 bases and the V segment lost 4 bases, leaving 7 bases of the junction unmatched. TCRdb's table, derived via immunoSEQ multiplex PCR, lists solely in-frame clones and lacks some. This table holds over 50,000 clones, roughly 80% found once. This chain uses TRBV7-9 with TRBJ1-2, with TRBD1 matching over 8 bases. This TCR was recovered from a human donor in good health. Sequences were obtained from memory CD4+ T cells sorted from blood. DNA for the CDR3: TGTGCCAGCAGCTCGGGACAGGATTGGAGCTACACCTTC. Translating it yields CASSSGQDWSYTF. Variable domain in full (rest from reference TRBV7-9 and TRBJ1-2): DTGVSQNPRHKITKRGQNVTFRCDPISEHNRLYWYRQTLGQGPEFLTYFQNEAQLEKSRLLSDRFSAERPKGSFSTLEIQRTEQGDSAMYLCASSSGQDWSYTFGSGTRLTVV.